The clone carrying this TCR beta chain was observed a handful of times. The sample comes from a study of blood T cell repertoires in COVID-19. At the level of the study: Sites in the United States, Italy and Spain provided acute and convalescent COVID-19 samples.

Assay used: immunoSEQ multiplex PCR; TCRdb lists only in-frame clones, some missing. The sample holds 210,000 or so clones, 87% seen once. Germline CDR1 LNHDA, CDR2 SQIVND (reference sequence). Trimming took off 8 bases at V and 6 bases at J, with 16 bases between the two ends. The CDR3 runs to 13 residues. This TCR was sampled from a man aged 35 to 55 with active or convalescent COVID-19. The sequenced sample was peripheral blood. This chain connects TRBV19 to TRBJ1-2; D call uncertain. The DNA for the CDR3 is TGTGCCAGTGGAGTCCCCCTGAGCCATGGCTACACCTTC. Residues: CASGVPLSHGYTF.